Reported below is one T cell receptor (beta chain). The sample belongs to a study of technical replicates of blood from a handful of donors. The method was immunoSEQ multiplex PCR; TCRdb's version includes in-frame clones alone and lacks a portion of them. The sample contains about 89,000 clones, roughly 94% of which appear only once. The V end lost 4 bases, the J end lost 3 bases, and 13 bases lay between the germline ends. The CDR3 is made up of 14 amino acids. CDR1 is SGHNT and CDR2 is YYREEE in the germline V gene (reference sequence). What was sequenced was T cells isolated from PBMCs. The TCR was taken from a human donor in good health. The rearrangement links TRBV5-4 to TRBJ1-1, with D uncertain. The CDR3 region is CASSPKLTDTEAFF. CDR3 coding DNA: TGTGCCAGCAGCCCTAAGCTTACCGACACTGAAGCTTTCTTT. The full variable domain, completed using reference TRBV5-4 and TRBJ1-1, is ETGVTQSPTHLIKTRGQQVTLRCSSQSGHNTVSWYQQALGQGPQFIFQYYREEENGRGNFPPRFSGLQFPNYSSELNVNALELDDSALYLCASSPKLTDTEAFFGQGTRLTVV.